What follows describes a single TCR beta chain. Its antigen is not known. The data were taken from a study of shared clonotypes between healthy human individuals. Study details: Participating donors consisted of a couple of women and a few men aged 18 to 49.

V was clipped by 2 bases and J by 3 bases; unmatched bases: 5. Germline CDR1 SGHRS, CDR2 YFSETQ. The CDR3 has 16 amino acids. Sequenced by immunoSEQ multiplex PCR; TCRdb stores in-frame clones only, minus some. Counted here are about 1 million clones, roughly 70% occurring once; the ten biggest clones make up over 1.3%. Findings and caveats of the study: Sequencing depth was expected to influence donor clonotype sharing.

This sequence joins TRBV5-1 and TRBJ2-6; 7 positions match TRBD1. Material: memory CD4+ T cells sorted from blood. The subset is: CD45RA-negative fraction. The receptor's source is a man between 18 and 35 years old in good health. CDR3 loop: CASSLQGIGGANVLTF. DNA of the CDR3: TGCGCCAGCAGCTTACAGGGGATAGGTGGGGCCAACGTCCTGACTTTC.